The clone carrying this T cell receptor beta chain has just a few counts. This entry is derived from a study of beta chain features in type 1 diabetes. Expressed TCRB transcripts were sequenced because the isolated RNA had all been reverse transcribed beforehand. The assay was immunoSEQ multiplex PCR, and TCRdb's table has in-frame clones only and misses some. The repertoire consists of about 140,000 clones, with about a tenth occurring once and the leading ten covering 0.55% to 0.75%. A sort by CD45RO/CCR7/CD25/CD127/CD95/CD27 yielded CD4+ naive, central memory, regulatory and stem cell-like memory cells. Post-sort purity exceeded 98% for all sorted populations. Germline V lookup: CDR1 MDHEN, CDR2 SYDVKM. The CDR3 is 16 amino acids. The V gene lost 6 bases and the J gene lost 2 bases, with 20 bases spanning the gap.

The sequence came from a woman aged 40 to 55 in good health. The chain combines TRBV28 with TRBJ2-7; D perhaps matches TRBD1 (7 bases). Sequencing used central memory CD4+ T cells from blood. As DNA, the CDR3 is TGTGCCAGCAGGCAAGAGACAGGGAGGACCACCTACGAGCAGTACTTC. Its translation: CASRQETGRTTYEQYF.